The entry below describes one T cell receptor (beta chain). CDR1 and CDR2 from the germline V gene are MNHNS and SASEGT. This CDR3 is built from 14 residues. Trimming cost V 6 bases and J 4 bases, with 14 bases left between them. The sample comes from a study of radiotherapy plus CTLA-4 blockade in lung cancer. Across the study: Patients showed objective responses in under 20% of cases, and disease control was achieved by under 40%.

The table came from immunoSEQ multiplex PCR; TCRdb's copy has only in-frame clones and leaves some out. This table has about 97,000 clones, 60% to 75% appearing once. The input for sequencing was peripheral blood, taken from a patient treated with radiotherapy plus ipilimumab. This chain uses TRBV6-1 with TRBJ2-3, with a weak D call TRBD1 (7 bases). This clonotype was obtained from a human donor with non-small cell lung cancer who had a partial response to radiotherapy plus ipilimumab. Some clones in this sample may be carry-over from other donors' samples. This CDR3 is CASSWQGDSDTQYF. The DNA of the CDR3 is TGTGCCAGCAGCTGGCAGGGGGACTCAGATACGCAGTATTTT.